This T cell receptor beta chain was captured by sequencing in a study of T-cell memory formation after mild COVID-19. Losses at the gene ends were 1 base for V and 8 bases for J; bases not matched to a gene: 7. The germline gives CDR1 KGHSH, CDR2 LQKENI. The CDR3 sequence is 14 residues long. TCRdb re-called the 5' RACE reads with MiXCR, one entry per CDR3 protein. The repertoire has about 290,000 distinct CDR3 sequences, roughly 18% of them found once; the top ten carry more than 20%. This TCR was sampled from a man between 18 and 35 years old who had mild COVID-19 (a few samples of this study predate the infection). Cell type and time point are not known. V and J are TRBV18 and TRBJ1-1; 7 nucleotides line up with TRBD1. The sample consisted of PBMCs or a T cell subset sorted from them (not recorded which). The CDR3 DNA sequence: TGTGCCAGCTCACCACGGGCGGGACAGCTAGAAGCTTTCTTT. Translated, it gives CASSPRAGQLEAFF.